These 20 T cell receptor beta chains were all obtained from the same sample, sequenced in a study of breast tumors, draining lymph nodes, adjacent tissues. TCRdb ran MiXCR on the multiplex PCR reads and lists one entry per CDR3 protein. The sample consists of fewer than 200,000 distinct CDR3 sequences, around 35% of them appearing once. The lymph nodes were axillary draining lymph nodes from breast cancer patients. Sample: axillary lymph node tissue. The receptors derive from a female donor with breast cancer. Some clones in this sample may be carry-over from other donors' samples.

This clonotype has ten or more counts. The rearrangement joins TRBV11-3 to TRBJ2-3; D is possibly TRBD1 or TRBD2 (5 bases each). The V gene lost 5 bases and the J gene lost 5 bases, with 17 bases spanning the gap. CDR3 length: 15 amino acids. Germline V gene data show CDR1 as SGHNT and CDR2 as YENEEA. The CDR3 DNA reads TGTGCCAGCAGCCCCCGTGGGGGTTGGGGAGATACGCAGTATTTT. It translates to CASSPRGGWGDTQYF.

This clonotype occurred many times. V is TRBV20-1 and J is TRBJ1-5, with D perhaps TRBD1 (6 bases). From germline, CDR1 is DFQATT and CDR2 SNEGSKA (reference sequence). Trimming removed 6 bases at V and 4 bases at J, with 10 bases between. The length of the CDR3 is 12 residues. The CDR3 DNA is TGCAGTGCCGTCAGGGGAAATCAGCCCCAGCATTTT. It encodes CSAVRGNQPQHF.

This clonotype was observed many times. This chain connects TRBV6-4 to TRBJ1-4, with 9 bases identical to TRBD1. This CDR3 spans 13 amino acids. V shed 5 bases, J shed 6 bases, and the junction held 1 base outside the gene matches. Germline loops: CDR1 MRHNA, CDR2 SNTAGT. The CDR3 here is CASSRDRDEKLFF. As DNA, the CDR3 is TGTGCCAGCAGTCGGGACAGGGATGAAAAACTGTTTTTT.

This clonotype was recorded many times. This chain uses TRBV14 with TRBJ2-3; D is unclear. V dropped 2 bases and J dropped 2 bases, with 14 bases sitting between them. Germline V lookup: CDR1 SGHDN, CDR2 FVKESK. CDR3 length equals 16 residues. The CDR3 is CASSQSPRSATDTQYF. The CDR3 DNA reads as TGTGCCAGCAGCCAATCTCCTAGGTCCGCCACAGATACGCAGTATTTT.

This clonotype was detected ten times or more. The chain recombines TRBV2 with TRBJ1-6; 9 positions match TRBD1. The V gene's germline CDR1 is SNHLY and CDR2 FYNNEI. The CDR3 extends over 15 amino acids. V was clipped by 4 bases and J by 7 bases; unmatched bases: 5. The CDR3 sequence is CASSGQGVKNSPLHF. The CDR3 nucleotides are TGTGCCAGCAGTGGACAGGGGGTAAAGAATTCACCCCTCCACTTT.

This clonotype was observed at least ten times. The chain joins TRBV20-1 to TRBJ2-5, with TRBD2 matching 15 bases. CDR3 length: 15 amino acids. Germline V gives CDR1 DFQATT, CDR2 SNEGSKA (reference sequence). CDR3: CSHPSGLAGGETQYF. CDR3 DNA sequence: TGCAGCCACCCGTCGGGACTAGCGGGGGGTGAGACCCAGTACTTC.

The chain carries TRBV20-1 and TRBJ2-7; possible D gene TRBD2, 5 bases. V gave up 2 bases and J gave up 7 bases, with 15 bases separating them. Germline V gene lookup returns CDR1 DFQATT and CDR2 SNEGSKA (reference sequence). The CDR3 runs to 13 residues. Here the CDR3 reads CSARRTLVREQYF. The CDR3 region has the DNA TGCAGTGCTAGAAGAACACTAGTGAGAGAGCAGTACTTC.

As concerns this clonotype: A much larger clone lies one base from this, so it may be a read error. The V and J genes are TRBV6-2 or TRBV6-3 and TRBJ2-7, with 8 nucleotides matching TRBD2. J was trimmed by 4 bases and V by 5 bases; bases with no gene match: 16. Per germline, CDR1 MNHEY and CDR2 SVGEGT. This CDR3 region has 17 residues. CDR3 bases: TGTGCCAGCAGTCACGACCCCACTAGCGGCGGACGATACGAGCAGTACTTC. It translates to CASSHDPTSGGRYEQYF.

This clonotype came up a few times. A much bigger clone sits one base away, suggesting this may be a read error. The V gene is TRBV12-3 or TRBV12-4, the J gene TRBJ2-5; a possible D gene is TRBD2 (6 bases). The length of the CDR3 is 14 residues. With 3 bases removed from V and 1 base from J, the gap between germline ends came to 9 bases. In DNA form, the CDR3 reads TGTGCCAGCAGTTTCTCGGGGGTCCAAGAGACCCAGTACTTC. Encoded protein: CASSFSGVQETQYF.

The chain combines TRBV19 with TRBJ2-5, with 8 bases that match TRBD1. With V trimmed by 5 bases and J by 2 bases, 10 bases remained unmatched. The CDR3 runs to 16 residues. Germline V gene lookup returns CDR1 LNHDA and CDR2 SQIVND (reference sequence). The DNA of the CDR3 is TGTGCCAGTAGTCTTCGAGGGACAGGTCTTCAAGAGACCCAGTACTTC. This translates into CASSLRGTGLQETQYF.

The chain employs TRBV12-5 and TRBJ1-1, with 8 bases aligning to TRBD1. There are 13 residues in the CDR3. The V and J ends lost 6 bases and 4 bases, in that order; junction bases with no gene match: 4. The germline CDR1 and CDR2 sequences are LGHNT and FRNRAP. In DNA form, the CDR3 reads TGTGCTAGTGGAAAACAGGGGGGCACTGAAGCTTTCTTT. Its protein product is CASGKQGGTEAFF.

J is TRBJ2-3 and V is TRBV20-1; D is possibly TRBD2 (6 bases). Germline lookup yields CDR1 DFQATT and CDR2 SNEGSKA (reference sequence). The CDR3 contains 15 residues. Trimming took off 5 bases at V and 6 bases at J, with 21 bases between the two ends. The CDR3 DNA sequence: TGCAGTGCTCCCCGGCGGGGAACGGGGACGGATACGCAGTATTTT. Translating gives CSAPRRGTGTDTQYF.

This clonotype was detected many times. This sequence joins TRBV4-3 and TRBJ2-7; D uncertain. The germline CDR1 and CDR2 sequences are LGHNA and YSLEER. The CDR3 is 13 residues long. Deletions cut 1 base from V and 1 base from J, with 5 bases between. The CDR3 spells CASSQAKSYEQYF. CDR3 DNA sequence: TGCGCCAGCAGCCAAGCGAAATCCTACGAGCAGTACTTC.

This clonotype has only a few counts. The chain is built from TRBV18 and TRBJ2-2, with 14 positions matching TRBD2. The CDR3 runs 18 residues. CDR1 is KGHSH, CDR2 LQKENI, per germline. V lost 2 bases and J lost 2; bases outside the gene matches: 4. DNA for the CDR3: TGTGCCAGCTCACCAAGGACTAGCGGGGGGATAAACACCGGGGAGCTGTTTTTT. This gives the protein CASSPRTSGGINTGELFF. The full variable domain, in which reference TRBV18 and TRBJ2-2 provide the parts outside the CDR3, is NAGVMQNPRHLVRRRGQEARLRCSPMKGHSHVYWYRQLPEEGLKFMVYLQKENIIDESGMPKERFSAEFPKEGPSILRIQQVVRGDSAAYFCASSPRTSGGINTGELFFGEGSRLTVL.

This clonotype has at least ten counts. The V call is TRBV4-2, the J call TRBJ2-1, with 13 positions matching TRBD2. The V gene end was trimmed by 1 base and the J gene end by 2 bases; junction bases not matched to a gene: 2. Germline V gene data show CDR1 as LGHNA and CDR2 as YNFKEQ. The CDR3 extends over 17 amino acids. CDR3 protein: CASSQGLAGGTYNEQFF. CDR3 DNA sequence: TGTGCCAGCAGCCAAGGACTAGCGGGAGGCACCTACAATGAGCAGTTCTTC.

Many counts were recorded for this clonotype. A much larger clone differs from this one at a single base, so this may be a read error. The chain combines TRBV20-1 with TRBJ2-7; 11 nucleotides align to TRBD2. V was pared by 5 bases and J by 6 bases, with 9 bases of the junction left unmatched. Germline CDR1 is DFQATT and CDR2 is SNEGSKA (reference sequence). The CDR3 length is 14 residues. CDR3 DNA sequence: TGCAGTGCTCAGCTAGCGGGAGGCCCCACCGAGCAGTACTTC. Its protein is CSAQLAGGPTEQYF.

This clonotype was counted many times. Since a much larger clone is just one base distant, this may be a read error. This chain connects TRBV20-1 to TRBJ1-5, with D tentatively TRBD1 (5 bases). Per the germline V gene, CDR1 is DFQATT and CDR2 is SNEGSKA (reference sequence). The CDR3 sequence is 14 residues long. CDR3 sequence: CSARDPRGNPPQHF. The CDR3 DNA sequence: TGCAGTGCTAGAGATCCAAGGGGCAATCCGCCCCAGCATTTT.

This clonotype was detected only a few times. A much bigger clone sits one base away, suggesting this may be a read error. The rearrangement links TRBV6-1 to TRBJ2-7; TRBD2 agrees at 7 bases. V dropped 5 bases and J dropped 2; count of bases not matched to a gene: 3. The CDR3 extends over 13 amino acids. Germline CDR1 and CDR2: MNHNS and SASEGT. DNA for the CDR3: TGTGCCAGCAGTCAACGGGAGGCCTACGAGCAGTACTTC. This sequence encodes CASSQREAYEQYF.

This clonotype was observed many times. The V gene is TRBV6-5, the J gene TRBJ2-7; D is possibly TRBD2 (5 bases). Germline loops: CDR1 MNHEY, CDR2 SVGAGI. The CDR3 spans 13 residues. V lost 3 bases and J 7 bases, leaving 13 bases between the germline ends. CDR3 loop: CASSYVVTGEQYF. CDR3 bases: TGTGCCAGCAGTTATGTGGTAACGGGGGAGCAGTACTTC.

This clonotype was seen just once. The chain is built from TRBV7-3 and TRBJ2-3; TRBD1 aligns across 7 bases. The V segment lost 4 bases and the J segment 1 base; nucleotides outside the gene matches: 5. The germline V gene encodes CDR1 SGHTA and CDR2 FQGTGA. The CDR3 is 15 residues long. The CDR3 nucleotides are TGTGCCAGCAGCTACAGGGGACGGGGCACAGATACGCAGTATTTT. As protein: CASSYRGRGTDTQYF.